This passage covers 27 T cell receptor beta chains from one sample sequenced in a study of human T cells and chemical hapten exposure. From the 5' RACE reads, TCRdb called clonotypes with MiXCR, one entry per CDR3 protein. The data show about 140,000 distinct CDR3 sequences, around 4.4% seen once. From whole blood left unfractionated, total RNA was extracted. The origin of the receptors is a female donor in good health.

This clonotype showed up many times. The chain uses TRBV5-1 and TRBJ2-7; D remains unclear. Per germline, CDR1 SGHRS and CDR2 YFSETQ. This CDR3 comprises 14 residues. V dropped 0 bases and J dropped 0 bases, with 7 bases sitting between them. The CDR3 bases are TGCGCCAGCAGCTTGGGACGGAGCTCCTACGAGCAGTACTTC. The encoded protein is CASSLGRSSYEQYF.

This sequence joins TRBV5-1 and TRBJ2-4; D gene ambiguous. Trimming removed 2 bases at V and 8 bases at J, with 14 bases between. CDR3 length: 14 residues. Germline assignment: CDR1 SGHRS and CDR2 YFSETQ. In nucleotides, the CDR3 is TGCGCCAGCAGCTTCAGCTGGATGGTCGACATTCAGTACTTC. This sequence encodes CASSFSWMVDIQYF.

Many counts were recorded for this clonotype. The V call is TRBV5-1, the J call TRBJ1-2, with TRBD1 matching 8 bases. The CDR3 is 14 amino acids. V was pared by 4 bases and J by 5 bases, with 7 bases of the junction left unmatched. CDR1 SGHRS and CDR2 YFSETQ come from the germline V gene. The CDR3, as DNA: TGCGCCAGCAGCATGGACAGGGCCATGTATGGCTACACCTTC. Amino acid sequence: CASSMDRAMYGYTF.

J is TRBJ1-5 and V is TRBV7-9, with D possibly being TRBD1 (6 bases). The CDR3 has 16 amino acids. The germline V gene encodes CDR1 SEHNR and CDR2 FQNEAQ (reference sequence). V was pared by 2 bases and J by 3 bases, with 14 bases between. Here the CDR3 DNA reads TGTGCCAGCAGCTTACAGGGGTCCCCTCACAATCAGCCCCAGCATTTT. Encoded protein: CASSLQGSPHNQPQHF. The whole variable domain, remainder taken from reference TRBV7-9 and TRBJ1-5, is DTGVSQNPRHKITKRGQNVTFRCDPISEHNRLYWYRQTLGQGPEFLTYFQNEAQLEKSRLLSDRFSAERPKGSFSTLEIQRTEQGDSAMYLCASSLQGSPHNQPQHFGDGTRLSIL.

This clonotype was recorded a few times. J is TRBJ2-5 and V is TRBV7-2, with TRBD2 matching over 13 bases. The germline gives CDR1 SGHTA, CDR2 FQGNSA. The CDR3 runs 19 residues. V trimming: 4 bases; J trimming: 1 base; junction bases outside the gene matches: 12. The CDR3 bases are TGTGCCAGCAGCTCCGCCCCGACTAGCGGGGGGCCACGCCAAGAGACCCAGTACTTC. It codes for CASSSAPTSGGPRQETQYF. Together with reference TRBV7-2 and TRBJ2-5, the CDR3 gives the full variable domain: GAGVSQSPSNKVTEKGKDVELRCDPISGHTALYWYRQSLGQGLEFLIYFQGNSAPDKSGLPSDRFSAERTGGSVSTLTIQRTQQEDSAVYLCASSSAPTSGGPRQETQYFGPGTRLLVL.

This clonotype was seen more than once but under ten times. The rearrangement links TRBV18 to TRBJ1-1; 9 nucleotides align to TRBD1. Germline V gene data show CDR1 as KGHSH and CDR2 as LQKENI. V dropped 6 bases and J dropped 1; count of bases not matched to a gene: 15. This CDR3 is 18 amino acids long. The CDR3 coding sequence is TGTGCCAGCTCCCCGAAAACGATACAGGGGGCTGGGAACACTGAAGCTTTCTTT. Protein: CASSPKTIQGAGNTEAFF. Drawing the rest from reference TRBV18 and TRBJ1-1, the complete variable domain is NAGVMQNPRHLVRRRGQEARLRCSPMKGHSHVYWYRQLPEEGLKFMVYLQKENIIDESGMPKERFSAEFPKEGPSILRIQQVVRGDSAAYFCASSPKTIQGAGNTEAFFGQGTRLTVV.

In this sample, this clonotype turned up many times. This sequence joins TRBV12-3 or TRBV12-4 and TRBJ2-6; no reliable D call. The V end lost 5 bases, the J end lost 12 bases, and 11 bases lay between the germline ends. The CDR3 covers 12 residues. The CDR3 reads CASSHSVLVLTF. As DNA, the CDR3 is TGTGCCAGCAGTCACTCGGTTCTCGTCCTGACTTTC.

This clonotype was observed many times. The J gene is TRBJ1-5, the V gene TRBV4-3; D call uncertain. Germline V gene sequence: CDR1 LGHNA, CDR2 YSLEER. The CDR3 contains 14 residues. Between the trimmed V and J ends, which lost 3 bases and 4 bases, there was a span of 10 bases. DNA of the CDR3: TGCGCCAGCAGCCAGGTCTTCGGTAATCAGCCCCAGCATTTT. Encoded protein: CASSQVFGNQPQHF.

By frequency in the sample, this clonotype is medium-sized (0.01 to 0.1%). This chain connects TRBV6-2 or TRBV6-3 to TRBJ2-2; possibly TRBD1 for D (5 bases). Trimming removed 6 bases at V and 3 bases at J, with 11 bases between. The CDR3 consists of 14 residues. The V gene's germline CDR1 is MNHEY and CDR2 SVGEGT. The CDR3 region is CASSPRVDTGELFF. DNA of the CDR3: TGTGCCAGCAGCCCCAGGGTGGACACCGGGGAGCTGTTTTTT.

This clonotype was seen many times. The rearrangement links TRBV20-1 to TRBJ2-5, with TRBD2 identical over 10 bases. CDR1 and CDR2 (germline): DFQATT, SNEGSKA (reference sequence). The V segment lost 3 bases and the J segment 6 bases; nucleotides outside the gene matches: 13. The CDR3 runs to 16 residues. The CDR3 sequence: CSASLSSGGDYKTQYF. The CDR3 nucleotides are TGCAGTGCTAGCCTCTCTAGCGGGGGAGACTATAAGACCCAGTACTTC.

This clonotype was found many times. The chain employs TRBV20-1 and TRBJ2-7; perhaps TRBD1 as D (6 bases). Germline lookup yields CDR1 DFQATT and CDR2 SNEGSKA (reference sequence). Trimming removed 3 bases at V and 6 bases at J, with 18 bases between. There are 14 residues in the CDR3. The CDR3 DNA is TGCAGTGCTAGTGCTTTGGGACACCAACGCGAGCAGTACTTC. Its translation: CSASALGHQREQYF.

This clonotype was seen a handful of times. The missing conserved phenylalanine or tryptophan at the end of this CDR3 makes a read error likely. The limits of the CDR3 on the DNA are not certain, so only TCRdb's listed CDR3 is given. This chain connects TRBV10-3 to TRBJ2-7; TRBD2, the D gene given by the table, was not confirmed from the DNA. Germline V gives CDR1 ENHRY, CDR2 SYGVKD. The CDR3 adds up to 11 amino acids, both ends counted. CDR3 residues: CAAVGDVDDSR.

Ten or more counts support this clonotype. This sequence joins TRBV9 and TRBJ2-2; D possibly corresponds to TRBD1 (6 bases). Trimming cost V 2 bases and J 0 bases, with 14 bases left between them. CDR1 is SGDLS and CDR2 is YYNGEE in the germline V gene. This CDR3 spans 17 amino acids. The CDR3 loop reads CASSVFPQGPNTGELFF. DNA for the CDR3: TGTGCCAGCAGCGTCTTCCCTCAGGGGCCGAACACCGGGGAGCTGTTTTTT.

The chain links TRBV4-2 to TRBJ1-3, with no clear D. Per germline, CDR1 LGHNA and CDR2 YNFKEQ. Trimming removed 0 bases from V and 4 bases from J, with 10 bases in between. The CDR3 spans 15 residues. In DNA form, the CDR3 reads TGTGCCAGCAGCCAAGATGATTGTGCGGGAAACACCATATATTTT. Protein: CASSQDDCAGNTIYF.

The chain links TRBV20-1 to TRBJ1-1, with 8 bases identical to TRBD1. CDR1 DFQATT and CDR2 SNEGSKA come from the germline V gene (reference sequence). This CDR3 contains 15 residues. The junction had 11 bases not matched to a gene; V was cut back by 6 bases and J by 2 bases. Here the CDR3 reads CSARGTGDNNTEAFF. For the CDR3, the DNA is TGCAGTGCCCGTGGGACAGGCGACAACAACACTGAAGCTTTCTTT.

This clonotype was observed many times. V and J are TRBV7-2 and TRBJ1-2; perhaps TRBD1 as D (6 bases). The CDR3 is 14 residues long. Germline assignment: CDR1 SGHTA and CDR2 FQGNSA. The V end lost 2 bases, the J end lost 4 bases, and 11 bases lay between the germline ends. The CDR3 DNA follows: TGTGCCAGCAGCTTATTGGGGGCAGGCTATGGCTACACCTTC. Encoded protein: CASSLLGAGYGYTF.

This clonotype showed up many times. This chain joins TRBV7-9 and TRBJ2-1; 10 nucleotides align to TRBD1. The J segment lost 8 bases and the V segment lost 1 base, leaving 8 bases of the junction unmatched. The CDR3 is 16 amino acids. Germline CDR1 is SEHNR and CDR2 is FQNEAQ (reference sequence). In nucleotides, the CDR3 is TGTGCCAGCAGCTTAGGGAGGGGGACAGGGGTAGATGAGCAGTTCTTC. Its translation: CASSLGRGTGVDEQFF.

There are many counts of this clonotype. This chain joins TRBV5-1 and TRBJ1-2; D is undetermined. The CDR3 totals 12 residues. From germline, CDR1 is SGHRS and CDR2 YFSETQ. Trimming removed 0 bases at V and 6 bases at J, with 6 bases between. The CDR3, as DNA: TGCGCCAGCAGCTTGGGAACCCATGGCTACACCTTC. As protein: CASSLGTHGYTF.

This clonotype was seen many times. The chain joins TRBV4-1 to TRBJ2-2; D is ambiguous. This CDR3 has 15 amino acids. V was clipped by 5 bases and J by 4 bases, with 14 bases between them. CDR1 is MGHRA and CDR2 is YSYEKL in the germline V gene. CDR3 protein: CASSSSSTPTGELFF. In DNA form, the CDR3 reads TGCGCCAGCAGCTCCTCCTCGACTCCCACCGGGGAGCTGTTTTTT.

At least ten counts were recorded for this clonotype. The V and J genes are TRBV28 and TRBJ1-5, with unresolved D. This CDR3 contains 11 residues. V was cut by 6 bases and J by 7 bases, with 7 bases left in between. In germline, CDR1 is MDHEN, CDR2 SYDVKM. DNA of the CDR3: TGTGCCAGCAGGACTAGCCAGCCCCAGCATTTT. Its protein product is CASRTSQPQHF.

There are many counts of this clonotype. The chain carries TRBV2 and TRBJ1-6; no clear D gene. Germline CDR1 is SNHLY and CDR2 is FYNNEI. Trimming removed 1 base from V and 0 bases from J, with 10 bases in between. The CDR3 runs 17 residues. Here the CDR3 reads CASSEGYRGSYNSPLHF. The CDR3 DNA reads TGTGCCAGCAGTGAAGGGTACCGGGGCTCCTATAATTCACCCCTCCACTTT.

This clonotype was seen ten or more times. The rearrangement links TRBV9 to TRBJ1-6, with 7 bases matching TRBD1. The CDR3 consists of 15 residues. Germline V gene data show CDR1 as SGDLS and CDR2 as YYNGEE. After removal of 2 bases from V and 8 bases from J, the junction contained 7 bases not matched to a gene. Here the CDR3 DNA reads TGTGCCAGCAGCGTCCAGGGGGGTCCTCATTCACCCCTCCACTTT. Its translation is CASSVQGGPHSPLHF.

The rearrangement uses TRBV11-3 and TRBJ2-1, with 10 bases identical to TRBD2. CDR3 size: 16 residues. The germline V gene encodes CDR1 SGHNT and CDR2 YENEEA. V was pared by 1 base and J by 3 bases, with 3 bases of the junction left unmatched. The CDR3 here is CASSLVSSGGYNEQFF. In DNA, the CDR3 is TGTGCCAGCAGCTTAGTTTCTAGCGGGGGCTACAATGAGCAGTTCTTC.

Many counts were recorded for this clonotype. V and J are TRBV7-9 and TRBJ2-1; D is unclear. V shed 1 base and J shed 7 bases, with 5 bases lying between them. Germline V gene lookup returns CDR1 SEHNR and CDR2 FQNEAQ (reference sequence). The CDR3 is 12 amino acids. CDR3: CASSLEGNEQFF. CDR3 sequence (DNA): TGTGCCAGCAGCTTAGAAGGGAATGAGCAGTTCTTC.

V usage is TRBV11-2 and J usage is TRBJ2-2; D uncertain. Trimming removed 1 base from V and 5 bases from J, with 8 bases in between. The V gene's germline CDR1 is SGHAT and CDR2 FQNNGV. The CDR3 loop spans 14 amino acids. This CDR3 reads CASSLVMGTGELFF. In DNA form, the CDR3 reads TGTGCCAGCAGCTTAGTAATGGGGACCGGGGAGCTGTTTTTT.

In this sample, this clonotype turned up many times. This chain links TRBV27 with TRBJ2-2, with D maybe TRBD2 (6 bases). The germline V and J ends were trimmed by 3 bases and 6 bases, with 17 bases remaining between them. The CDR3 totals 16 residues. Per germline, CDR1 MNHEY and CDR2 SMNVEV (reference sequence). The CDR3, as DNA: TGTGCCAGCAGTTTTTTCGGCAGGGCTAGCGCCGGGGAGCTGTTTTTT. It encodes CASSFFGRASAGELFF.

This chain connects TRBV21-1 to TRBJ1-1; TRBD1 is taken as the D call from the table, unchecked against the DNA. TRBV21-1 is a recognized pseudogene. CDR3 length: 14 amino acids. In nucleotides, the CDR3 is TGTGCCAGCAGCACGCTCCCTTTGGGTCCCGAAGCTTTCTTT. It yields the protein CASSTLPLGPEAFF.